This TCR beta chain is drawn from a study of shared clonotypes between healthy human individuals (dated by TCRdb to 2018 to 2020). Regarding the complete study: Three men and a couple of women, aged 18 to 49 years, made up the cohort. To estimate repertoire size and how much clonotype sharing occurs between individuals, the study deeply sequenced the blood TCR repertoires of a handful of healthy adults. Each donor's leukapheresis produced roughly between about 0.9 and 9.5 billion PBMCs. To increase sequencing depth and limit assay-specific biases, different laboratories used diverse techniques to prepare libraries and sequence TCR repertoires. Per donor, three plates each were used for CD4 naive and CD4 memory, two for CD8 naive, and one for CD8 memory.

This clone appeared once. Its binding antigen is unknown. Base qualities are not at hand, and no much larger clone is one base apart. TCR CDR3 regions were amplified from genomic DNA by multiplex PCR using the deep immunoSEQ assay. Genomic DNA extracted from each cell subset was distributed evenly over all wells of several immunoSEQ 96-well plates, and each plate served as one replicate. Each replicate PCR for sorted subsets received about 210 ng genomic DNA, equal to tens of thousands of T cell genomes. Purified libraries were measured with a Qubit 3.0 fluorometer, size-checked on a Bioanalyzer 2100, and measured again with the KAPA Library Quantification kit. Every immunoSEQ 96-well plate was sequenced on a dedicated single-read 150-cycle Illumina NextSeq 550 flow cell. On the study's bioinformatics: Because the immunoSEQ output included only junctional sequences and no quality scores, the filtering could not be the same as the filtering used for full-length reads. Sequences were annotated with PyIR, a Python wrapper for IgBLAST v1.9, using IMGT germline references to assign V/J genes and CDR3. Reads were filtered out if the reads had weak V/J assignments (E-value above 1e-6), no CDR3, stop codons, out-of-frame junctions, or ambiguous translated residues. V3J clonotypes were defined by identical inferred V gene, J gene, and CDR3 amino acid sequence. Percentage overlap between repertoires was computed as shared unique clonotypes divided by the size of the smaller repertoire. Richness of each repertoire was evaluated using RTK rarefaction, the Chao1 estimator, and Recon v2.1 estimates of unobserved clonotypes. OLGA was used to compute generation probabilities for all TCRbeta clonotypes that the gDNA method yielded from a handful of donors. TCRdb mirrors the immuneACCESS table, restricted to in-frame sequences. Some clones are absent from its copies; in checked studies, under half trace to an unresolved V gene, and the reason for the others is unknown. The V and J calls and the clone size are those of that table, but D and trimming were determined from the DNA. The sample records 2 million to 3 million clones, more than 90% of which are singletons. The leading ten clones occupy 0.11% to 0.15% of the sample.

Healthy HIV-negative adults with no recently reported acute infections or vaccinations were included as donors. Only Caucasian adults living in Nashville, Tennessee, USA were represented among the donors. Magnetic negative selection was used to enrich CD4+ T cells, after which naive cells were positively selected on CD45RA and the negative fraction became the memory subset. Blood was collected by leukapheresis, and PBMCs were isolated by Ficoll-Histopaque density gradient centrifugation and then cryopreserved in liquid nitrogen vapor phase. Analytical flow cytometry was used to check the purity and quantity of each magnetically sorted T cell population. From each sorted fraction, genomic DNA was isolated and quantified by UV absorbance on a Nanodrop 2000c. What the research found in general, with its limitations: Clonotypes shared by all four sorted-subset donors showed higher generation probabilities than non-shared clonotypes. Sharing across several donors was observed for about 4.8% of naive CD4, over 3% of naive CD8, about 2.5% of memory CD4, and around 0.4% of memory CD8 clonotypes. The genetic and exposure-history diversity represented was limited by the small number of donors. Incomplete sequencing was indicated by rarefaction of sorted-subset datasets, despite the large sequencing depth. Only blood was sampled, and tissue TCR repertoires likely differ from those in blood. Pairwise subsampling led to the expectation that sequencing depth would affect the degree of clonotype sharing among donors. Larger estimated clonotype richness was generally found for naive subsets than for memory subsets.

The CDR3 goes from the cysteine to the phenylalanine over 14 residues. Solely the CDR3 DNA is kept, with 42 bases framed from the first base. The germline ends are 12 bases apart after V is trimmed by 7 bases and J by 0 bases. The germline V gene sets CDR1 to LGHNA and CDR2 to YNFKEQ. The receptor was derived from a man aged 18 to 29 in good health. Input material: naive CD4+ T cells sorted from blood. The meaning of the sample's cell subset or site label: CD45RA+ positively selected. The rearranged chain carries TRBV4-2 and TRBJ1-1, with the D gene not clear enough to name. At the DNA level, the sequence is TGTGCCAGCACCCCGGCCCAACTGAACACTGAAGCTTTCTTT. This gives the protein CASTPAQLNTEAFF.